Shown below are 7 T cell receptor beta chains from a single sample sequenced in a study of T cells after yellow fever vaccination. TCRdb reanalysed the 5' RACE reads using MiXCR and keeps one entry per CDR3 protein. This table has about 340,000 distinct CDR3 sequences, under 5% appearing once. This sample comprised PBMCs, obtained 5 days after the yellow fever booster vaccination. These receptors were taken from a man in his late teens or twenties who received the YFV17D yellow fever vaccine.

The chain joins TRBV6-2 or TRBV6-3 to TRBJ2-1; D call uncertain. Germline V gene sequence: CDR1 MNHEY, CDR2 SVGEGT. The germline V and J ends were trimmed by 6 bases and 4 bases, with 16 bases remaining between them. The CDR3 sequence is 15 residues long. The CDR3 loop reads CASRLQWAPYNEQFF. CDR3 coding DNA: TGTGCCAGCAGGCTACAGTGGGCCCCTTACAATGAGCAGTTCTTC.

This clonotype has just a few counts. The V and J genes are TRBV9 and TRBJ2-5; 9 positions match TRBD2. Germline CDR1 is SGDLS and CDR2 is YYNGEE. V trimming: 0 bases; J trimming: 1 base; junction bases outside the gene matches: 7. This CDR3 comprises 17 residues. The CDR3 bases are TGTGCCAGCAGCGTAGGTGTAACTAGCGGGTCCCAAGAGACCCAGTACTTC. Protein: CASSVGVTSGSQETQYF. Complete variable domain (other parts from reference TRBV9 and TRBJ2-5): DSGVTQTPKHLITATGQRVTLRCSPRSGDLSVYWYQQSLDQGLQFLIQYYNGEERAKGNILERFSAQQFPDLHSELNLSSLELGDSALYFCASSVGVTSGSQETQYFGPGTRLLVL.

This clonotype was seen just once. The V call is TRBV10-1, the J call TRBJ1-5; D is undetermined. Trimming removed 0 bases from V and 6 bases from J, with 6 bases in between. Germline V gene lookup returns CDR1 WNHNN and CDR2 SYGVQD (reference sequence). The length of the CDR3 is 13 residues. The CDR3 sequence is CASSESYGQPQHF. The DNA for the CDR3 is TGCGCCAGCAGTGAGTCTTACGGTCAGCCCCAGCATTTT.

This clonotype was seen at least ten times. The chain is built from TRBV5-1 and TRBJ2-3; 14 positions match TRBD2. Germline-derived CDR1 and CDR2 are SGHRS and YFSETQ. V was pared by 3 bases and J by 3 bases, with 3 bases of the junction left unmatched. The CDR3 loop spans 16 amino acids. This chain's CDR3 is CASSSGLAGGTDTQYF. CDR3 in DNA: TGCGCCAGCAGCTCCGGACTAGCGGGGGGAACAGATACGCAGTATTTT.

The chain links TRBV4-3 to TRBJ2-5, with TRBD2 matching over 11 bases. Germline CDR1 LGHNA, CDR2 YSLEER. The CDR3 is made up of 16 amino acids. V dropped 8 bases and J dropped 3; count of bases not matched to a gene: 11. CDR3 sequence (DNA): TGCGCCAGCTCTCTCCTGTTGACTAGCGGGGAAGAGACCCAGTACTTC. This codes for CASSLLLTSGEETQYF.

This clonotype has at least ten counts. V gene TRBV18 combines with J gene TRBJ2-1, with unresolved D. There are 14 residues in the CDR3. V was clipped by 6 bases and J by 3 bases, with 12 bases between them. Germline lookup yields CDR1 KGHSH and CDR2 LQKENI. The CDR3 DNA reads TGTGCCAGCTCGACTTCTTCTTACTACAATGAGCAGTTCTTC. It codes for CASSTSSYYNEQFF.

This clonotype has only a few counts. Mismatch with germline at one junction end may stem from a read error. The chain carries TRBV20-1 and TRBJ1-1; no reliable D call. The germline gives CDR1 DFQATT, CDR2 SNEGSKA (reference sequence). There are 11 residues in the CDR3. CDR3 sequence reads: CSAGENTEAFF. In DNA form, the CDR3 reads TGCAGTGCTGGAGAGAACACTGAAGCTTTCTTT.